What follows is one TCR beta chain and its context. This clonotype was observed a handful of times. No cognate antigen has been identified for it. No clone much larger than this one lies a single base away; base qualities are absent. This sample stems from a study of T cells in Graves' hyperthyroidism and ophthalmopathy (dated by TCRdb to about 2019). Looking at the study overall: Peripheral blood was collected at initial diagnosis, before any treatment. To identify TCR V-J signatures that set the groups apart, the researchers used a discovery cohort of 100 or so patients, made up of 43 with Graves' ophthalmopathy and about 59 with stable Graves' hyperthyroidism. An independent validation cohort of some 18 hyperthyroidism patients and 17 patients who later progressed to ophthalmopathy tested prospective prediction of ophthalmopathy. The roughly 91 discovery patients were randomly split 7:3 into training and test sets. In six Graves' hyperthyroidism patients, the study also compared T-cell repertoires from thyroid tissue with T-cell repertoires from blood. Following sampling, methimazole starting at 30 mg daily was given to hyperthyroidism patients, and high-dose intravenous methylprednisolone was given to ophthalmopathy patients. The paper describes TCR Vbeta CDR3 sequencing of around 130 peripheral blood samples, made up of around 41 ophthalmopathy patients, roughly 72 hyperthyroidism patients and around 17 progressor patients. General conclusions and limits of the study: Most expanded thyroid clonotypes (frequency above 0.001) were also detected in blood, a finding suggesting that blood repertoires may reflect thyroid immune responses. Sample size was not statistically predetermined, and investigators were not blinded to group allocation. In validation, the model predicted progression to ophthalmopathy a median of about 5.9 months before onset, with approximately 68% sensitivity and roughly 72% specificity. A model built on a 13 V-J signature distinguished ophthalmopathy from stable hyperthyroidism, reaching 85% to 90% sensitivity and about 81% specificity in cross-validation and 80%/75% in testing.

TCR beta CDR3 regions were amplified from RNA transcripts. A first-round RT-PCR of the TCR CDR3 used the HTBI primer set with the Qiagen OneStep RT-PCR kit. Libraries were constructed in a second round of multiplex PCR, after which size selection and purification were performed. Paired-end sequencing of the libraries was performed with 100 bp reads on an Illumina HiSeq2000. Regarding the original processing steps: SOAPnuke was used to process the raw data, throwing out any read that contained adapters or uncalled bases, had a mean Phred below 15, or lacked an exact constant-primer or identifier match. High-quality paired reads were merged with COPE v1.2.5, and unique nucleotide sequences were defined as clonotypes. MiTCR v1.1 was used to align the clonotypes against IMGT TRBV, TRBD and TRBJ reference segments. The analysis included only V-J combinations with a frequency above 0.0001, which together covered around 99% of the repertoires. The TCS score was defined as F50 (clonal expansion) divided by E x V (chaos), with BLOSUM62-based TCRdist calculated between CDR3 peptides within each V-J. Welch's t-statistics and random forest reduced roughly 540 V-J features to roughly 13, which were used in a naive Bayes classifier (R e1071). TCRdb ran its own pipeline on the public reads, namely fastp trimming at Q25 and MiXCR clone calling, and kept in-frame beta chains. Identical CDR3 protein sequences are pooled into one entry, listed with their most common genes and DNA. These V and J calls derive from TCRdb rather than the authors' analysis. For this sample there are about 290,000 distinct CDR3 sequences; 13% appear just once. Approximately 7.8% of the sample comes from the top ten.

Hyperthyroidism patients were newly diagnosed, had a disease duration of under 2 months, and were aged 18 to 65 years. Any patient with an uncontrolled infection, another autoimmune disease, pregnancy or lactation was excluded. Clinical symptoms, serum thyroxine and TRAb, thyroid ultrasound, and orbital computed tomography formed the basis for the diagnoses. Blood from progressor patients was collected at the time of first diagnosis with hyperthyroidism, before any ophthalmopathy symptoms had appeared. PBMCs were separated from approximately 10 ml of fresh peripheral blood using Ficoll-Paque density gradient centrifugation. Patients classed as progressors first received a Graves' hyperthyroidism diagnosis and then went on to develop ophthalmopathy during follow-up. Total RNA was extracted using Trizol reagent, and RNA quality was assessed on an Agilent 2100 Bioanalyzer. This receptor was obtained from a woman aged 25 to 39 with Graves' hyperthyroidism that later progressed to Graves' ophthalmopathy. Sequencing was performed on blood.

Read as DNA, the sequence is TGCAGCGCGCGGACTACCGGGACGGATTCCTACGAGCAGTACTTC. It codes for CSARTTGTDSYEQYF. The rearrangement joined TRBV29-1 to TRBJ2-7, with TRBD2 tentatively as D gene (6 bases match). CDR1 SQVTM and CDR2 ANQGSEA were looked up in the germline V gene. The V and J ends are trimmed by 7 bases and 1 base, leaving 20 bases between them. The CDR3 runs 15 amino acids, cysteine and phenylalanine included. The sequence is cut down to CDR3 DNA, 45 bases in frame from base 1.